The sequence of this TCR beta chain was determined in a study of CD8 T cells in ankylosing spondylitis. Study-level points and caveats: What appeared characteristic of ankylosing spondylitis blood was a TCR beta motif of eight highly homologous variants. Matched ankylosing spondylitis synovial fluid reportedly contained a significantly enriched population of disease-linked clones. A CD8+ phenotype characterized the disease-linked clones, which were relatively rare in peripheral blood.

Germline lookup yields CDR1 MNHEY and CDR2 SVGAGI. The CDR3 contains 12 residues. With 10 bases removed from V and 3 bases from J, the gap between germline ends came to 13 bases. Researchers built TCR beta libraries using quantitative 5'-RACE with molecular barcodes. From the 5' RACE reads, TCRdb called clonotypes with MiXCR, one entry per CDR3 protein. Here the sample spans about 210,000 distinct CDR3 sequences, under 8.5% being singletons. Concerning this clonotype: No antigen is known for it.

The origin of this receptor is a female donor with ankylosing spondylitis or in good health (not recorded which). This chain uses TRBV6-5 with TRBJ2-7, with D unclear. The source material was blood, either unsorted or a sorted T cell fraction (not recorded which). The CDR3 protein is CANTSIYYEQYF. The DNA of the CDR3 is TGTGCCAACACCTCGATATACTACGAGCAGTACTTC.